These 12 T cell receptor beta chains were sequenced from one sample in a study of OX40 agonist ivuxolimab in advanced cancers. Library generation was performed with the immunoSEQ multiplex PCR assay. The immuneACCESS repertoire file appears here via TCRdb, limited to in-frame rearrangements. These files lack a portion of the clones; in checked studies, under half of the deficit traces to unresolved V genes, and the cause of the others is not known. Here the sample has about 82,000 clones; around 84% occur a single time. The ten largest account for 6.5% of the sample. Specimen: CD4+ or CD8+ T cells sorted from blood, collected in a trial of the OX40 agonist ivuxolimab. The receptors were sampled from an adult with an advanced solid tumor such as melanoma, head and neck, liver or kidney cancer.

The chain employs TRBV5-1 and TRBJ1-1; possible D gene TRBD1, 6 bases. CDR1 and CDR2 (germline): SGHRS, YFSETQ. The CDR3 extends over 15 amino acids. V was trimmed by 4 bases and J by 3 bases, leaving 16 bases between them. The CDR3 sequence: CASSLRGARYTEAFF. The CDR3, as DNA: TGCGCCAGCAGCCTCCGGGGGGCGAGGTACACTGAAGCTTTCTTT.

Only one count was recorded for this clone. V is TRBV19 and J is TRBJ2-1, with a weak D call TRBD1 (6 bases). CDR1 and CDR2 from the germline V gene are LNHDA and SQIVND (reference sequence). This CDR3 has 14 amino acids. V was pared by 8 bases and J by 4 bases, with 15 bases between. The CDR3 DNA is TGTGCCAGTCGACCCAGAGGGACATACAATGAGCAGTTCTTC. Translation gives CASRPRGTYNEQFF. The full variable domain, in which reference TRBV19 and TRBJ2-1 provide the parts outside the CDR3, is DGGITQSPKYLFRKEGQNVTLSCEQNLNHDAMYWYRQDPGQGLRLIYYSQIVNDFQKGDIAEGYSVSREKKESFPLTVTSAQKNPTAFYLCASRPRGTYNEQFFGPGTRLTVL.

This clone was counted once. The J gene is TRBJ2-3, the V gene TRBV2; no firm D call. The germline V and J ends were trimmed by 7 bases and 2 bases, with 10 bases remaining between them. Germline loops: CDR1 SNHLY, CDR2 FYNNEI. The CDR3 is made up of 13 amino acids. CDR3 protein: CASMIPNTDTQYF. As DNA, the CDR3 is TGTGCCAGCATGATCCCTAACACAGATACGCAGTATTTT.

The CDR3 loop is CASSLASLAGDSFSSTDTQYF. CDR3 sequence (DNA): TGCGCCAGCAGCTTGGCGTCACTAGCGGGAGATTCTTTCTCTAGCACAGATACGCAGTATTTT. This chain joins TRBV5-1 and TRBJ2-3; TRBD2 matches 11 bases. The CDR3 is 21 residues long. V was clipped by 0 bases and J by 0 bases; unmatched bases: 15. The germline gives CDR1 SGHRS, CDR2 YFSETQ.

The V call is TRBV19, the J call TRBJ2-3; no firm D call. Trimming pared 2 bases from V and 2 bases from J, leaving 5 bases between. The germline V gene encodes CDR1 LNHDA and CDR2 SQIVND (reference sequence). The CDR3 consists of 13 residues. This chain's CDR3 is CASSIRDTDTQYF. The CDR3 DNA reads TGTGCCAGTAGTATAAGGGACACAGATACGCAGTATTTT.

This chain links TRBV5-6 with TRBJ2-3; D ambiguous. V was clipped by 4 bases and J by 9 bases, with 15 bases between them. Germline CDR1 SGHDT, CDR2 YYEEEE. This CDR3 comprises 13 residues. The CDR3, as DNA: TGTGCCAGCAGCCCACGGCGCACGGCGACGCAGTATTTT. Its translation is CASSPRRTATQYF.

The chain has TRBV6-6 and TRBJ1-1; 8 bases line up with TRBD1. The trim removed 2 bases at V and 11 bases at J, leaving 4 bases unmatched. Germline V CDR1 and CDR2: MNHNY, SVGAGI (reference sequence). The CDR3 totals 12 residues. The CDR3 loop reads CASSYAGGRAFF. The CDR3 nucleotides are TGTGCCAGCAGTTACGCAGGGGGCAGGGCTTTCTTT.

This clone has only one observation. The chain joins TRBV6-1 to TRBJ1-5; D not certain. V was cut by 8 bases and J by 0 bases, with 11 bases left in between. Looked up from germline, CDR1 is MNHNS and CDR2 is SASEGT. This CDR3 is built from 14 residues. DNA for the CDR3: TGTGCCAGCCTGAACCCGTTTAGCAATCAGCCCCAGCATTTT. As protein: CASLNPFSNQPQHF.

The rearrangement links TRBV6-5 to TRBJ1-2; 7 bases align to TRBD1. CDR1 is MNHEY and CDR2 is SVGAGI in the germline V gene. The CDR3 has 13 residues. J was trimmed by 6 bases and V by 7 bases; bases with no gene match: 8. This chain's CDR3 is CASIRNRGDGYTF. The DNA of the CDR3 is TGTGCCAGCATTAGAAACAGGGGTGATGGCTACACCTTC.

Here the CDR3 reads CASSLGPADNEQFF. Written as DNA, the CDR3 is TGTGCCAGCAGCTTAGGACCGGCGGACAATGAGCAGTTCTTC. The chain uses TRBV7-3 and TRBJ2-1; no clear D. CDR1 SGHTA and CDR2 FQGTGA come from the germline V gene. CDR3 length: 14 residues. Trimming left V 2 bases short and J 5 bases short, with 10 bases between.

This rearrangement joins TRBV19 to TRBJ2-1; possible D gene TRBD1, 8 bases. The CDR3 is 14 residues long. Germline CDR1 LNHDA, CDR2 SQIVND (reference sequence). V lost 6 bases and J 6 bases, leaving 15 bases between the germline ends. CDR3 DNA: TGTGCCAGTAGCGACAGGGGAGGGTTCAATGAGCAGTTCTTC. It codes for CASSDRGGFNEQFF.

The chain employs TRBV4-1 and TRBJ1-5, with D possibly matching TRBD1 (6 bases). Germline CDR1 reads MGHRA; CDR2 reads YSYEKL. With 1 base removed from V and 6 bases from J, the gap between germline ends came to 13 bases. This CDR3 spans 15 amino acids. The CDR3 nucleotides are TGCGCCAGCAGCCAAGCCCAGGGGTCAAGTCAGCCCCAGCATTTT. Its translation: CASSQAQGSSQPQHF.